This T cell receptor (beta chain) was identified in a study of T cells in Graves' hyperthyroidism and ophthalmopathy. The overall study: Specimen type is peripheral blood, collected at initial diagnosis prior to any treatment. Study observations and caveats: Expanded thyroid clonotypes (above 0.001) were mostly also found in blood.

The CDR3 regions of TCR beta were amplified from RNA transcripts. First-round RT-PCR of the TCR CDR3 relied on the HTBI primer set. TCRdb redid the calling of the multiplex PCR reads with MiXCR, one entry per CDR3 protein. The sample yields about 690,000 distinct CDR3 sequences, around 16% seen once. Germline V gene lookup returns CDR1 GTSNPN and CDR2 SVGIG (reference sequence). This CDR3 comprises 14 residues. The germline V and J ends were trimmed by 8 bases and 2 bases, with 15 bases remaining between them. There are many counts of this clonotype. Its antigen is currently unknown. Extraction of PBMCs used 9 to 10 ml of fresh peripheral blood.

The source is a man in his fifties or sixties with Graves' hyperthyroidism. V usage is TRBV30 and J usage is TRBJ2-2, with a weak D call TRBD1 (5 bases). Sequenced material: blood. The CDR3 DNA reads as TGTGCCGGAATTAGGACACGAAACACCGGGGAGCTGTTTTTT. Amino acids: CAGIRTRNTGELFF. Variable domain in full (rest from reference TRBV30 and TRBJ2-2): SQTIHQWPATLVQPVGSPLSLECTVEGTSNPNLYWYRQAAGRGLQLLFYSVGIGQISSEVPQNLSASRPQDRQFILSSKKLLLSDSGFYLCAGIRTRNTGELFFGEGSRLTVL.